The source of this TCR beta chain is a study of cytomegalovirus exposure and HLA in healthy donors. Study at large: Findings of an earlier analysis included some 120 million unique TCR beta sequences from roughly 200 million T cells.

V lost 1 base and J lost 3, with 13 bases in between. The length of the CDR3 is 15 residues. CDR1 is SEHNR, CDR2 FQNEAQ, per germline (reference sequence). Points from the study as a whole: Earlier analysis yielded a pattern in which most TCR beta V segments were productive about 87% or about 30% of the time.

Worth noting for this clone: Its antigen is still unknown.

The PCR made use of 60 Vbeta and 13 Jbeta primers. Using immunoSEQ multiplex PCR, the repertoire was profiled, and TCRdb retains in-frame clones only, with some absent. The repertoire consists of about 130,000 clones, with around two thirds occurring once and the leading ten covering approximately 4%. The material sequenced was PBMCs. This clonotype was sampled from a man aged 18 to 35 in good health and CMV-seropositive. The V gene is TRBV7-9, the J gene TRBJ2-7; D remains unclear. CDR3 in amino acids: CASSLGGAGSYEQYF. In nucleotides, the CDR3 is TGTGCCAGCAGCTTAGGCGGTGCCGGCAGCTACGAGCAGTACTTC. Looking up the rest from reference TRBV7-9 and TRBJ2-7 gives the full variable domain: DTGVSQNPRHKITKRGQNVTFRCDPISEHNRLYWYRQTLGQGPEFLTYFQNEAQLEKSRLLSDRFSAERPKGSFSTLEIQRTEQGDSAMYLCASSLGGAGSYEQYFGPGTRLTVT.